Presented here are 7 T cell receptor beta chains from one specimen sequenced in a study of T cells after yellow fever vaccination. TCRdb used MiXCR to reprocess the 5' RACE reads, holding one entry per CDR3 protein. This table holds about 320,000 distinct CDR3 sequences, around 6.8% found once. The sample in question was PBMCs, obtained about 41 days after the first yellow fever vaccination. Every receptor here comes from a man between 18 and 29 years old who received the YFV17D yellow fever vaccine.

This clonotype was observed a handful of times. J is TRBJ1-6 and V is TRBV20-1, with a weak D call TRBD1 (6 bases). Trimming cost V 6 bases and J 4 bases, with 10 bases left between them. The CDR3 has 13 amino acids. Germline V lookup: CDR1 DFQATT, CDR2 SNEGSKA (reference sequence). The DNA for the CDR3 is TGCAGTGCCCTCACAGGGTATAATTCACCCCTCCACTTT. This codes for CSALTGYNSPLHF.

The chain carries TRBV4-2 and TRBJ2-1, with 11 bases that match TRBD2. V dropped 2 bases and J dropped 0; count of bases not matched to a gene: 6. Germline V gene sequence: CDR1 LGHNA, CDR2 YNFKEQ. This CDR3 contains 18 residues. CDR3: CASSQTSGGHSSYNEQFF. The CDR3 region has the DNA TGTGCCAGCAGCCAAACTAGCGGGGGCCATAGCTCCTACAATGAGCAGTTCTTC.

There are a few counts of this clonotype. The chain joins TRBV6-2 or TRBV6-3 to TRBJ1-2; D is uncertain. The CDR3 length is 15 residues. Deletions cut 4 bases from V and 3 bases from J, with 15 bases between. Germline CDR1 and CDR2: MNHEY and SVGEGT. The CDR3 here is CASSSRIGEDYGYTF. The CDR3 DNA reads TGTGCCAGCAGTTCCCGTATCGGGGAGGACTATGGCTACACCTTC.

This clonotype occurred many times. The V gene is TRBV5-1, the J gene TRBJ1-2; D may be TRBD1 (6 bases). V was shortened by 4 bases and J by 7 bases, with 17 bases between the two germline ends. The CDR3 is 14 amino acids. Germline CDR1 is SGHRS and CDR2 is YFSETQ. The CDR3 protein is CASSRDIGGSGYTF. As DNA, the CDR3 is TGCGCCAGCAGCAGGGACATTGGTGGCTCTGGCTACACCTTC.

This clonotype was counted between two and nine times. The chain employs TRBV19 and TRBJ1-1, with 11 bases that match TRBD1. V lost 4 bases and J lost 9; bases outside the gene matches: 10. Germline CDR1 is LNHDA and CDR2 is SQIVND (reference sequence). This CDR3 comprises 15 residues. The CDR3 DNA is TGTGCCAGTAGTACCCGCGGACAGGGGGCGCGAAAAGCTTTCTTT. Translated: CASSTRGQGARKAFF.

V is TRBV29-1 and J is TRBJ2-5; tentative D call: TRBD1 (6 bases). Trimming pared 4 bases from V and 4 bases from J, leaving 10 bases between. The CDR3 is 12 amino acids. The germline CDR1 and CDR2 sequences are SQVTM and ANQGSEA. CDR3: CSVGGRGETQYF. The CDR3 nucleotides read TGCAGCGTTGGGGGCAGGGGAGAGACCCAGTACTTC.

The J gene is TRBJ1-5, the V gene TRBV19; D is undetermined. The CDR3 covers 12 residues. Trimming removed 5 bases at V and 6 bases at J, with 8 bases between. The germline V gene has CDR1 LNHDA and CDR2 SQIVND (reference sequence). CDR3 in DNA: TGTGCCAGTAGTCCTCTGGTTCAGCCCCAGCATTTT. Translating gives CASSPLVQPQHF.